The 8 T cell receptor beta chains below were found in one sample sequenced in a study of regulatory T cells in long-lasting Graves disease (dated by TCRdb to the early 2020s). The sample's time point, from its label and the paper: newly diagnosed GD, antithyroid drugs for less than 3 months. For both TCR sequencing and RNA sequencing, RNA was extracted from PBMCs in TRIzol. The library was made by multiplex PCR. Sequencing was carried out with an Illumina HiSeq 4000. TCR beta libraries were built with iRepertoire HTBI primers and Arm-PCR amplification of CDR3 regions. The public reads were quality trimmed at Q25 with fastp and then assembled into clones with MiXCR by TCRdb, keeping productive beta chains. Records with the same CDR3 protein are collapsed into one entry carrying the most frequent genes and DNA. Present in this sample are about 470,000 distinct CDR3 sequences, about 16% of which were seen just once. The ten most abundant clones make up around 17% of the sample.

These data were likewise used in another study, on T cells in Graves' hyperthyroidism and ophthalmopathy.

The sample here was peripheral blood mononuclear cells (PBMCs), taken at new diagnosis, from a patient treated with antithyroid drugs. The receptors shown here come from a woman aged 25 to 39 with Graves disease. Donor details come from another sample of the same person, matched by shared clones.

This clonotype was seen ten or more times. As DNA, the CDR3 is TGTGCCAGCAGACTTTTACTAGCGGGAGGGTACGGCGAGCAGTACTTC. As protein: CASRLLLAGGYGEQYF. This sequence joins TRBV27 and TRBJ2-7; 13 nucleotides line up with TRBD2. The junction had 11 bases not matched to a gene; V was cut back by 6 bases and J by 6 bases. The CDR3 totals 16 residues. Germline CDR1 reads MNHEY; CDR2 reads SMNVEV (reference sequence).

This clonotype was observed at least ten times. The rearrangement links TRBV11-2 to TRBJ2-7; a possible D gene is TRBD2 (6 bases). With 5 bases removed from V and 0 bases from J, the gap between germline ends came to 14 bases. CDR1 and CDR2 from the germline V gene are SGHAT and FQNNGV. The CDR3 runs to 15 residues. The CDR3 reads CASSRLNGSSYEQYF. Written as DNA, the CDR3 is TGTGCCAGCAGCCGTCTTAACGGGAGCTCCTACGAGCAGTACTTC.

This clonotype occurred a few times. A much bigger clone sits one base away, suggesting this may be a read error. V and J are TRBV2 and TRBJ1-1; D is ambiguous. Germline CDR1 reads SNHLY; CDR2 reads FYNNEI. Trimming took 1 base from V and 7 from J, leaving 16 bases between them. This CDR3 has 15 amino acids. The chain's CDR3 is CASSEGARFDVEAFF. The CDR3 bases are TGTGCCAGCAGTGAAGGGGCAAGGTTCGACGTTGAAGCTTTCTTT.

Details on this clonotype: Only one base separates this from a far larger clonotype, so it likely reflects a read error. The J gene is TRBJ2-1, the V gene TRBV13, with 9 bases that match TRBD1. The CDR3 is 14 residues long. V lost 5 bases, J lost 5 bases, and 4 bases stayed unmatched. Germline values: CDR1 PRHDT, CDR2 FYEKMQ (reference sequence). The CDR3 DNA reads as TGTGCCAGCAGCCCCGGGACAGGGAACAATGAGCAGTTCTTC. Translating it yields CASSPGTGNNEQFF.

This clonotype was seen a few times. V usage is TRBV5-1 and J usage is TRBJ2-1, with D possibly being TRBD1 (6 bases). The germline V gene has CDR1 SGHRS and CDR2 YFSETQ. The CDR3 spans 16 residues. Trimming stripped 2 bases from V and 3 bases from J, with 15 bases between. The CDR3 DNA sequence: TGCGCCAGCAGCTTTGGGTACGGGACACTCTACAATGAGCAGTTCTTC. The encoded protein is CASSFGYGTLYNEQFF.

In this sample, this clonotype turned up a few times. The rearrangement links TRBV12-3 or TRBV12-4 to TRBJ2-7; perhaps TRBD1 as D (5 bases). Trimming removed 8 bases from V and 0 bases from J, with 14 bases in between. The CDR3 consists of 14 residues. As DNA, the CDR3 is TGTGCCAGCGGTCCCCCGGACACCTCCTACGAGCAGTACTTC. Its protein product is CASGPPDTSYEQYF.

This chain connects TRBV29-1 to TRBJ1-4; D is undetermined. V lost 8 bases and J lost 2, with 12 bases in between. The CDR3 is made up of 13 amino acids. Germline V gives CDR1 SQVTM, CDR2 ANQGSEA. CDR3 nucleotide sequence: TGCAGCACTGGGGAGAGCACTAATGAAAAACTGTTTTTT. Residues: CSTGESTNEKLFF.

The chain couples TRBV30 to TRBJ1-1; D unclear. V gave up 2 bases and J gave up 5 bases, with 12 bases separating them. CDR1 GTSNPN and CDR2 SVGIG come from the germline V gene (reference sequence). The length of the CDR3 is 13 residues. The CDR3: CAWSPSFWTEAFF. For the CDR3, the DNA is TGTGCCTGGAGTCCGAGTTTTTGGACTGAAGCTTTCTTT.